This entry features one TCR beta chain sequence. Clones were read by immunoSEQ multiplex PCR, and TCRdb kept only the in-frame ones, dropping some. Among about 97,000 clones listed, roughly 95% were seen once. This entry is derived from a study of technical replicates of blood from a few donors. Per germline, CDR1 SGHDN and CDR2 FVKESK. Deletions cut 0 bases from V and 5 bases from J, with 19 bases between. The length of the CDR3 is 18 residues. Material: T cells isolated from PBMCs. The V gene is TRBV14, the J gene TRBJ2-2, with a tentative D call TRBD1 (6 bases). This clonotype was sampled from a human donor in good health. The CDR3 DNA sequence: TGTGCCAGCAGCCAAGAAATATCGTCGGGACACCTTACCGGGGAGCTGTTTTTT. This encodes CASSQEISSGHLTGELFF.